This TCR beta chain was sequenced in a study of post-analysis software for immune sequencing data. Broader study findings: The study found significantly lower normalized Chao1 diversity in multiple sclerosis patients than in controls. By F measure, samples from a shared preparation batch strongly co-clustered. Patients carried a few TRBV segments more frequently than controls did, and TRBV5-6, TRBV5-1 and TRBV20-1 were among them.

The TCR beta cDNA libraries carried unique molecular identifiers. T cells numbering roughly 1 to 10 million yielded roughly 500,000 cDNA molecules. One entry per CDR3 protein, called by TCRdb with MiXCR from the PCR reads. The sample lists hundreds of thousands of distinct CDR3 sequences, less than 35% seen once, with approximately 0.6% in the top ten. In its sample, this clonotype was seen many times. What it binds is unknown. The germline gives CDR1 MNHEY, CDR2 SVGAGI. CDR3 length equals 17 residues. The V segment lost 6 bases and the J segment 4 bases; nucleotides outside the gene matches: 12. This chain uses TRBV6-5 with TRBJ2-3; 11 nucleotides line up with TRBD2. The sequenced sample was blood. The origin of this receptor is a girl under 18 with multiple sclerosis. The CDR3 DNA follows: TGTGCCAGCAGCCGCCGCCTAGGTAGCGGGAGGGCAGATACGCAGTATTTT. Translated, it gives CASSRRLGSGRADTQYF.